This T cell receptor (beta chain) was recovered during a study of CD8 T cells in ankylosing spondylitis. Findings of the study overall: A subset of motif variants has previously been described in the synovial fluid and blood of reactive arthritis.

This clonotype was counted ten times or more. Its antigen is unknown. Germline V CDR1 and CDR2: SGDLS, YYNGEE. CDR3 length: 14 amino acids. Trimming removed 2 bases from V and 2 bases from J; junction bases left unmatched: 3. TCRdb fed the 5' RACE reads into MiXCR, producing one record per CDR3 protein. The table records 25,000 to 35,000 distinct CDR3 sequences, nearly 5.5% of them present only once. This TCR derives from a female donor with ankylosing spondylitis or in good health (not recorded which). This sequence joins TRBV9 and TRBJ1-2; the match to TRBD1 covers 7 bases. The sample was blood, either unsorted or a sorted T cell fraction (not recorded which). CDR3 in amino acids: CASSVGQENYGYTF. CDR3 sequence (DNA): TGTGCCAGCAGCGTCGGACAGGAGAACTATGGCTACACCTTC.